These 21 T cell receptor beta chains came from one sample sequenced in a study of CD8 T cells in ankylosing spondylitis. TCRdb itself ran the 5' RACE reads through MiXCR, one entry per CDR3 protein. This repertoire shows under 250,000 distinct CDR3 sequences, more than 25% found once; its top ten account for more than 6.5%. Source material: blood, either unsorted or a sorted T cell fraction (not recorded which). These receptors were taken from a male donor with ankylosing spondylitis or in good health (not recorded which).

Ten or more counts support this clonotype. DNA for the CDR3: TGCAGTGCTAGAGATCGTCGGCTAGGGGGCTACGAGCAGTACTTC. Its translation is CSARDRRLGGYEQYF. The chain has TRBV20-1 and TRBJ2-7, with D tentatively TRBD1 (6 bases). Per the germline V gene, CDR1 is DFQATT and CDR2 is SNEGSKA (reference sequence). V gave up 0 bases and J gave up 3 bases, with 15 bases separating them. The length of the CDR3 is 15 residues.

This clonotype was detected once. This chain connects TRBV4-3 to TRBJ2-3, with D tentatively TRBD2 (6 bases). Germline loops: CDR1 LGHNA, CDR2 YSLEER. The CDR3 extends over 16 amino acids. The V end lost 0 bases, the J end lost 2 bases, and 12 bases lay between the germline ends. CDR3 DNA sequence: TGCGCCAGCAGCCAAGAGGAGGCGGGAATCACAGATACGCAGTATTTT. Protein product: CASSQEEAGITDTQYF.

This rearrangement joins TRBV12-3 or TRBV12-4 to TRBJ2-5; weak D call: TRBD1 (5 bases). The CDR3 has 14 amino acids. V lost 6 bases and J lost 2, with 13 bases in between. The CDR3 DNA follows: TGTGCCAGCAGCGCAGACAGAGATCAAGAGACCCAGTACTTC. Its protein product is CASSADRDQETQYF.

The chain employs TRBV21-1 and TRBJ2-7; TRBD1, the D gene given by the table, was not confirmed from the DNA. TRBV21-1 is deemed a pseudogene. The CDR3 contains 13 residues. In DNA form, the CDR3 reads TGTGCCAGCAGCAAGTCGACAGGGGGAGAGCAGTACTTC. Amino acid sequence: CASSKSTGGEQYF.

This clonotype came up once. V is TRBV20-1 and J is TRBJ2-7; D assignment may be TRBD1 or TRBD2 (5 bases each). The germline V and J ends were trimmed by 5 bases and 3 bases, with 17 bases remaining between them. From germline, CDR1 is DFQATT and CDR2 SNEGSKA (reference sequence). This CDR3 spans 14 amino acids. The CDR3 region is CSAGPGPNGYEQYF. DNA of the CDR3: TGCAGTGCTGGCCCGGGACCGAATGGCTACGAGCAGTACTTC.

This clonotype was seen at least ten times. The chain employs TRBV12-3 or TRBV12-4 and TRBJ1-4; D possibly corresponds to TRBD1 (5 bases). The length of the CDR3 is 15 residues. V dropped 3 bases and J dropped 3 bases, with 11 bases sitting between them. CDR3 coding DNA: TGTGCCAGCAGTTTTGGGGGATCGGCTAATGAAAAACTGTTTTTT. Its translation: CASSFGGSANEKLFF.

This chain uses TRBV15 with TRBJ2-5; D unresolved. V was trimmed by 0 bases and J by 2 bases, leaving 10 bases between them. There are 15 residues in the CDR3. Germline values: CDR1 LNHNV, CDR2 YYDKDF (reference sequence). CDR3 coding DNA: TGTGCCACCAGCAGAGATCTTGGGTTTCAAGAGACCCAGTACTTC. It specifies CATSRDLGFQETQYF.

This chain uses TRBV5-1 with TRBJ2-3, with a weak D call TRBD1 (5 bases). In germline, CDR1 is SGHRS, CDR2 YFSETQ. The CDR3 extends over 14 amino acids. Trimming left V 6 bases short and J 1 base short, with 12 bases between. Written as DNA, the CDR3 is TGCGCCAGCACCCCAGGGTCGGGCACAGATACGCAGTATTTT. Translated, it gives CASTPGSGTDTQYF.

The chain uses TRBV5-1 and TRBJ2-1; 7 bases map to TRBD2. Germline CDR1 and CDR2: SGHRS and YFSETQ. Losses at the gene ends were 1 base for V and 0 bases for J; bases not matched to a gene: 4. The CDR3 extends over 16 amino acids. The CDR3 spells CASSLLAGSSYNEQFF. The CDR3, as DNA: TGCGCCAGCAGCTTGTTAGCGGGTAGCTCCTACAATGAGCAGTTCTTC.

This clonotype was observed many times. J is TRBJ2-1 and V is TRBV29-1, with 12 nucleotides matching TRBD2. There are 14 residues in the CDR3. Germline lookup yields CDR1 SQVTM and CDR2 ANQGSEA. Trimming took 7 bases from V and 5 from J; bases not matched to a gene: 6. The CDR3 DNA sequence: TGCAGCGCCGCACTAGCGGGAGGCAACAATGAGCAGTTCTTC. Translation: CSAALAGGNNEQFF.

The chain combines TRBV5-1 with TRBJ1-3; D is unresolved. The CDR3 totals 17 residues. V gave up 1 base and J gave up 0 bases, with 14 bases separating them. CDR1 is SGHRS and CDR2 is YFSETQ in the germline V gene. The CDR3 is CASSLSSGRNSGNTIYF. CDR3 bases: TGCGCCAGCAGCTTGTCGTCCGGCCGAAACTCTGGAAACACCATATATTTT.

This chain joins TRBV9 and TRBJ2-5; TRBD2 matches at 7 bases. Germline V gene lookup returns CDR1 SGDLS and CDR2 YYNGEE. This CDR3 is built from 14 residues. V lost 7 bases, J lost 5 bases, and 11 bases stayed unmatched. This chain's CDR3 is CASGRSAGVETQYF. The CDR3, as DNA: TGTGCCAGCGGGAGGTCGGCGGGGGTGGAGACCCAGTACTTC. Filled out from reference TRBV9 and TRBJ2-5, the complete variable domain reads DSGVTQTPKHLITATGQRVTLRCSPRSGDLSVYWYQQSLDQGLQFLIQYYNGEERAKGNILERFSAQQFPDLHSELNLSSLELGDSALYFCASGRSAGVETQYFGPGTRLLVL.

The chain recombines TRBV4-1 with TRBJ2-1; a possible D gene is TRBD1 (7 bases). The CDR3 totals 16 residues. With 1 base removed from V and 8 bases from J, the gap between germline ends came to 18 bases. Germline V lookup: CDR1 MGHRA, CDR2 YSYEKL. The CDR3 DNA sequence: TGCGCCAGCAGCCAAGGTCGGGGCAGGGGGAGGTATGAGCAGTTCTTC. Residues: CASSQGRGRGRYEQFF.

Here the CDR3 DNA reads TGTGCCAGCAGTACGGACAGGAGGGAGACACCCCTCCACTTT. This encodes CASSTDRRETPLHF. This rearrangement joins TRBV6-1 to TRBJ1-6; 7 bases map to TRBD1. Trimming cost V 5 bases and J 11 bases; bases outside gene matches: 9. Germline values: CDR1 MNHNS, CDR2 SASEGT. This CDR3 has 14 residues.

The DNA of the CDR3 is TGCAGTGCTGGGAGCACCTACGAGCAGTACTTC. It is translated as CSAGSTYEQYF. V usage is TRBV20-1 and J usage is TRBJ2-7; a possible D gene is TRBD2 (5 bases). Germline V gene lookup returns CDR1 DFQATT and CDR2 SNEGSKA (reference sequence). This CDR3 is built from 11 residues. Trimming removed 5 bases at V and 2 bases at J, with 7 bases between.

This clonotype appeared a few times. The chain joins TRBV29-1 to TRBJ1-1; the D gene is possibly TRBD1 (5 bases). V was pared by 7 bases and J by 0 bases, with 12 bases between. This CDR3 comprises 13 residues. Germline V gene sequence: CDR1 SQVTM, CDR2 ANQGSEA. The CDR3 DNA reads TGCAGCGCGATGACAGCAATGAACACTGAAGCTTTCTTT. This translates into CSAMTAMNTEAFF.

This clonotype was observed many times. The chain employs TRBV12-5 and TRBJ1-1, with D uncertain. The CDR3 loop spans 14 amino acids. Deletions cut 6 bases from V and 1 base from J, with 12 bases between. The germline V gene encodes CDR1 LGHNT and CDR2 FRNRAP. CDR3 residues: CASGDLDPNTEAFF. CDR3 bases: TGTGCTAGTGGGGATCTGGATCCGAACACTGAAGCTTTCTTT.

This rearrangement joins TRBV28 to TRBJ2-7; D uncertain. Germline lookup yields CDR1 MDHEN and CDR2 SYDVKM. The CDR3 runs 12 residues. Trimming took off 8 bases at V and 4 bases at J, with 12 bases between the two ends. The CDR3 bases are TGTGCCAGCTCCCCCACCTATTACGAGCAGTACTTC. Its protein product is CASSPTYYEQYF.

This clonotype was counted a few times. The genes are TRBV28 and TRBJ1-2; TRBD1 matches at 11 bases. Germline CDR1 is MDHEN and CDR2 is SYDVKM. The CDR3 has 16 residues. V trimming: 6 bases; J trimming: 7 bases; junction bases outside the gene matches: 13. The DNA of the CDR3 is TGTGCCAGCAGCAAGGCCGGGACAGGGGGGCGTGTTGGCTACACCTTC. Protein sequence: CASSKAGTGGRVGYTF.

Many counts were recorded for this clonotype. The chain carries TRBV5-1 and TRBJ2-3; D is possibly TRBD2 (5 bases). The germline CDR1 and CDR2 sequences are SGHRS and YFSETQ. This CDR3 spans 14 amino acids. V was shortened by 0 bases and J by 1 base, with 6 bases between the two germline ends. The CDR3 sequence: CASSLEGGTDTQYF. For the CDR3, the DNA is TGCGCCAGCAGCTTGGAGGGAGGCACAGATACGCAGTATTTT.

This clonotype was seen more than once but under ten times. The V and J genes are TRBV29-1 and TRBJ2-1, with TRBD1 matching over 7 bases. Germline loops: CDR1 SQVTM, CDR2 ANQGSEA. The CDR3 spans 15 residues. Germline trimming cut 5 bases from V and 6 bases from J; bases unmatched to any gene: 13. The CDR3: CSVTPQGITVNEQFF. In DNA, the CDR3 is TGCAGCGTTACACCACAGGGGATTACGGTCAATGAGCAGTTCTTC.